This T cell receptor beta chain was profiled in a study of blood T cell repertoires in COVID-19. Study background: Donors in the United States, Italy and Spain gave samples during acute or convalescent COVID-19. Sources were T cells, B-cell-depleted T cells, or PBMCs; the material itself was cDNA or gDNA.

Clones were sequenced by immunoSEQ multiplex PCR, and TCRdb holds only the in-frame ones, with some missing. This table holds about 120,000 clones, 70% to 90% found once. Sequencing input: peripheral blood. This sequence originates from a woman in her 70s who had recovered from COVID-19.

This CDR3 is CASSSRQNTYEQYF. The CDR3 DNA reads as TGTGCCAGCAGTTCGCGGCAGAATACCTACGAGCAGTACTTC. V gene TRBV6-2 or TRBV6-3 combines with J gene TRBJ2-7; D gene ambiguous. CDR3 size: 14 residues. The V gene's germline CDR1 is MNHEY and CDR2 SVGEGT. With 4 bases removed from V and 2 bases from J, the gap between germline ends came to 12 bases.